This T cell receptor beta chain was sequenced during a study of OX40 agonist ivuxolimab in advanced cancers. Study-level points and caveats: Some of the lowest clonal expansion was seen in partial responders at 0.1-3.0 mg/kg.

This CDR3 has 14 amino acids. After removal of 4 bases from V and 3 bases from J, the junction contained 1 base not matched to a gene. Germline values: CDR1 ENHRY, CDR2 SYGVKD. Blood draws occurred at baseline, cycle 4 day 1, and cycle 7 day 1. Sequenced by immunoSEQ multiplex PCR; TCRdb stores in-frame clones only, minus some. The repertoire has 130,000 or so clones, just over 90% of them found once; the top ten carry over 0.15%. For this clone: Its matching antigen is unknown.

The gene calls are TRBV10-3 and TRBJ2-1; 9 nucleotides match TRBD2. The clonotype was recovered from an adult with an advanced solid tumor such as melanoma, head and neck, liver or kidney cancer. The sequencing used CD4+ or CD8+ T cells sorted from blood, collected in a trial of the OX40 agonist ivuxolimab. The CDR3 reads CAISVSGSYNEQFF. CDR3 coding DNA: TGTGCCATCAGTGTTAGCGGGAGCTACAATGAGCAGTTCTTC.